Presented here are 8 T cell receptor beta chains from one specimen sequenced in a study of shared clonotypes between healthy human individuals. Clones were sequenced by immunoSEQ multiplex PCR, and TCRdb holds only the in-frame ones, with some missing. The top ten hold 0.89% of the sample, which has about a million clones, 70% to 85% seen once. The sequenced sample was memory CD4+ T cells from PBMCs. Subset: CD45RA-negative fraction. These receptors were obtained from a man younger than 35 in good health. Some clones in this sample may be carry-over from other donors' samples.

This clone came up once. This chain links TRBV7-2 with TRBJ2-1; 8 bases are a match to TRBD2. Trimming took 5 bases from V and 4 from J; bases not matched to a gene: 10. This CDR3 comprises 16 residues. Germline V gives CDR1 SGHTA, CDR2 FQGNSA. CDR3 sequence: CASSRTSLARYNEQFF. CDR3 sequence (DNA): TGTGCCAGCAGCCGGACTAGCCTAGCCCGATACAATGAGCAGTTCTTC.

The chain combines TRBV28 with TRBJ1-5; no clear D gene. Germline V CDR1 and CDR2: MDHEN, SYDVKM. CDR3 length: 13 amino acids. V was clipped by 8 bases and J by 7 bases, with 15 bases between them. The CDR3 coding sequence is TGTGCCAGCCTCGTGGGCCCCGGGCAGCCCCAGCATTTT. Translation gives CASLVGPGQPQHF. Together with reference TRBV28 and TRBJ1-5, the CDR3 gives the full variable domain: DVKVTQSSRYLVKRTGEKVFLECVQDMDHENMFWYRQDPGLGLRLIYFSYDVKMKEKGDIPEGYSVSREKKERFSLILESASTNQTSMYLCASLVGPGQPQHFGDGTRLSIL.

V is TRBV9 and J is TRBJ2-1; TRBD2 matches at 7 bases. This CDR3 has 14 amino acids. With V trimmed by 0 bases and J by 10 bases, 7 bases remained unmatched. Germline loops: CDR1 SGDLS, CDR2 YYNGEE. The CDR3 here is CASSVVSGIGEQFF. The CDR3 DNA is TGTGCCAGCAGCGTAGTCAGCGGGATCGGAGAGCAGTTCTTC.

The chain is built from TRBV5-8 and TRBJ2-2, with TRBD2 matching over 7 bases. V shed 6 bases, J shed 8 bases, and the junction held 13 bases outside the gene matches. Germline CDR1 reads SGHTS; CDR2 reads YDEGEE. This CDR3 is 15 amino acids long. The CDR3 loop is CASTLGGGSPGELFF. CDR3 in DNA: TGTGCCAGCACCCTGGGAGGCGGGAGCCCTGGGGAGCTGTTTTTT. Full variable domain (remainder filled in from reference TRBV5-8 and TRBJ2-2): EAGVTQSPTHLIKTRGQQATLRCSPISGHTSVYWYQQALGLGLQFLLWYDEGEERNRGNFPPRFSGRQFPNYSSELNVNALELEDSALYLCASTLGGGSPGELFFGEGSRLTVL.

This chain connects TRBV11-2 to TRBJ2-7; D is unresolved. Germline V gene sequence: CDR1 SGHAT, CDR2 FQNNGV. V was clipped by 10 bases and J by 2 bases, with 15 bases between them. The CDR3 is made up of 13 amino acids. CDR3 region: CATHPDGTYEQYF. The CDR3 nucleotides are TGTGCCACCCACCCGGACGGTACCTACGAGCAGTACTTC. Full variable domain (remainder filled in from reference TRBV11-2 and TRBJ2-7): EAGVAQSPRYKIIEKRQSVAFWCNPISGHATLYWYQQILGQGPKLLIQFQNNGVVDDSQLPKDRFSAERLKGVDSTLKIQPAKLEDSAVYLCATHPDGTYEQYFGPGTRLTVT.

This clone was observed a few times. The chain combines TRBV19 with TRBJ2-5; 8 bases map to TRBD1. This CDR3 contains 15 residues. V lost 5 bases and J lost 1; bases outside the gene matches: 6. Germline V gene sequence: CDR1 LNHDA, CDR2 SQIVND (reference sequence). CDR3 region: CASSLHRGSQETQYF. CDR3 DNA: TGTGCCAGTAGTTTACACAGGGGGTCCCAAGAGACCCAGTACTTC. Full variable domain (remainder filled in from reference TRBV19 and TRBJ2-5): DGGITQSPKYLFRKEGQNVTLSCEQNLNHDAMYWYRQDPGQGLRLIYYSQIVNDFQKGDIAEGYSVSREKKESFPLTVTSAQKNPTAFYLCASSLHRGSQETQYFGPGTRLLVL.

This chain connects TRBV4-3 to TRBJ2-3; D ambiguous. CDR1 and CDR2 from the germline V gene are LGHNA and YSLEER. V shed 1 base and J shed 6 bases, with 8 bases lying between them. The CDR3 is 13 amino acids. The CDR3 nucleotides read TGCGCCAGCAGCCAAGCTCGACCGGATACGCAGTATTTT. Residues: CASSQARPDTQYF.

The CDR3: CATSRAQGGDQPQHF. For the CDR3, the DNA is TGTGCCACCAGCAGAGCACAGGGAGGGGATCAGCCCCAGCATTTT. This rearrangement joins TRBV15 to TRBJ1-5, with a weak D call TRBD1 (6 bases). Germline-derived CDR1 and CDR2 are LNHNV and YYDKDF (reference sequence). The CDR3 length is 15 residues. The V end lost 1 base, the J end lost 5 bases, and 12 bases lay between the germline ends.